This TCR beta chain stems from a study of human T cells and chemical hapten exposure. Across the study: 0.01% DPC was applied to the upper back in patch tests, which were read at 6 days.

In the library, unique molecular identifiers were attached to individual cDNA molecules. TCRdb fed the RACE reads into MiXCR, producing one record per CDR3 protein. The data show 85,000 to 130,000 distinct CDR3 sequences, with around 12% seen just once and over 1.5% held by the top ten. About this clonotype itself: Its antigen is not known.

The V gene lost 6 bases and the J gene lost 0 bases, with 12 bases spanning the gap. The CDR3 is made up of 14 amino acids. The germline CDR1 and CDR2 sequences are MNHEY and SVGAGI. Time point specified: pre-sensitization, week 0. Treatment: therapeutic diphenylcyclopropenone sensitization with weekly scalp DPC. From whole blood left unfractionated, total RNA was extracted. Study results and caveats: DPC sensitization left the count of TCRs above 1 in 1000 unchanged.

This material consisted of whole blood, taken in connection with sensitization to the hapten diphenylcyclopropenone (DPC). The source is a woman aged 45-59 years with alopecia areata. Some clones in this sample may be carry-over from other donors' samples. V gene TRBV6-5 combines with J gene TRBJ2-7; D is possibly TRBD1 (5 bases). The CDR3 DNA reads TGTGCCAGCAGCCCCCATGGGGCCTCCTACGAGCAGTACTTC. Translated, it gives CASSPHGASYEQYF.